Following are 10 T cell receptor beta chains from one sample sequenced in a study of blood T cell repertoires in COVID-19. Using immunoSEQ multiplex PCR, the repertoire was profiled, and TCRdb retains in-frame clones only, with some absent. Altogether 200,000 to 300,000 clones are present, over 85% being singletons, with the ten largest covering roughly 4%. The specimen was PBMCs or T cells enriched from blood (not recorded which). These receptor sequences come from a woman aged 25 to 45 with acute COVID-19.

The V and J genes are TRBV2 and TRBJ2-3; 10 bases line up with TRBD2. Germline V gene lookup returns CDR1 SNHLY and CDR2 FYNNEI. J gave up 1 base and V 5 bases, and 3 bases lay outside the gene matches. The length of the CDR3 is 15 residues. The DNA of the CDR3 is TGTGCCAGCAGTAACCTAGCGGGGGGCACAGATACGCAGTATTTT. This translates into CASSNLAGGTDTQYF.

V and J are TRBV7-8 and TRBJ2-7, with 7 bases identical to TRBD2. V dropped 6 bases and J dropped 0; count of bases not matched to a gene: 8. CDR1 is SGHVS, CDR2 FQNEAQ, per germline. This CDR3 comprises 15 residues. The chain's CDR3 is CASSRLAMGSYEQYF. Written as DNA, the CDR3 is TGTGCCAGCAGTAGACTAGCTATGGGCTCCTACGAGCAGTACTTC.

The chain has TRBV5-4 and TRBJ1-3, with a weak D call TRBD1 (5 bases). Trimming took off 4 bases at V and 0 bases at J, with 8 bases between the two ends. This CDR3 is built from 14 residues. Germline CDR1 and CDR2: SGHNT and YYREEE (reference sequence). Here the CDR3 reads CASSPDNSGNTIYF. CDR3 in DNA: TGTGCCAGCAGCCCGGACAACTCTGGAAACACCATATATTTT.

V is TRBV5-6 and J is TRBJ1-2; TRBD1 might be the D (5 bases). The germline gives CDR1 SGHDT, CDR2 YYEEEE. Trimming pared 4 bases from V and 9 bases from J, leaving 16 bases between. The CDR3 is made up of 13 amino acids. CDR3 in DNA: TGTGCCAGCAGCCCGGGACTTGATAATCGCTACACCTTC. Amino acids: CASSPGLDNRYTF.

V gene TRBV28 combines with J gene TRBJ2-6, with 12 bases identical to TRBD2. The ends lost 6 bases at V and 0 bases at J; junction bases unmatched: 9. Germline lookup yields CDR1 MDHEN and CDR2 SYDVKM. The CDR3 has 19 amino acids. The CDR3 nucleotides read TGTGCCAGCAGACCCACTAGCGGGGGGCCGTACTCTGGGGCCAACGTCCTGACTTTC. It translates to CASRPTSGGPYSGANVLTF.

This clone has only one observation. The CDR3, as DNA: TGTGCCAGCAGCGAGACAGTACTAAACACTGAAGCTTTCTTT. This translates into CASSETVLNTEAFF. This chain links TRBV7-9 with TRBJ1-1; the D gene is possibly TRBD1 (5 bases). The CDR3 length is 14 residues. V was shortened by 5 bases and J by 2 bases, with 12 bases between the two germline ends. The germline V gene encodes CDR1 SEHNR and CDR2 FQNEAQ (reference sequence).

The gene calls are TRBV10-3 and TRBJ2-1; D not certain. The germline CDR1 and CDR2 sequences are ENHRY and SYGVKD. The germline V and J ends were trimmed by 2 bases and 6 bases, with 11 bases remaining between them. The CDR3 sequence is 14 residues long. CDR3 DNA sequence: TGTGCCATCAGTGAGAAGACGCAGGCCAATGAGCAGTTCTTC. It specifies CAISEKTQANEQFF.

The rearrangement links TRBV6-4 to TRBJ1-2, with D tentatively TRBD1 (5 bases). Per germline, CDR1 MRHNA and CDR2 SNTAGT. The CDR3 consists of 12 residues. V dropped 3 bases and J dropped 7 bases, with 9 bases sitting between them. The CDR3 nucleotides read TGTGCCAGCAGTGAGGGGGACTCTGGCTACACCTTC. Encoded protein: CASSEGDSGYTF.

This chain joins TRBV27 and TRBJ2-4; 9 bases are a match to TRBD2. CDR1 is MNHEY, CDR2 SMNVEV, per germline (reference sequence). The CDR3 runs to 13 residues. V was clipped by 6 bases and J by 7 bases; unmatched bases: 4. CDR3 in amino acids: CASSLGLANIQYF. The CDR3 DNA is TGTGCCAGCAGCCTCGGACTAGCGAACATTCAGTACTTC.

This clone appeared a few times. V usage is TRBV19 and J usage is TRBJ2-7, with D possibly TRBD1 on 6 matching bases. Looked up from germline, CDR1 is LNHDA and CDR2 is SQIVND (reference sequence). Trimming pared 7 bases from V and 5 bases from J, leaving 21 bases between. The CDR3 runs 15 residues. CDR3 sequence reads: CASMPRQGKLDEQYF. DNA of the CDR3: TGTGCCAGTATGCCCCGTCAGGGGAAACTAGACGAGCAGTACTTC.